Below are 16 T cell receptor beta chains sequenced from a single sample in a study of T cell responses to AZD1222 COVID-19 vaccine (dated by TCRdb to the early 2020s). The library was made by the immunoSEQ multiplex PCR assay. In TCRdb, the immuneACCESS table is reduced to in-frame sequences with V and J assigned. These tables do not hold every clone; where another copy was compared, an unresolved V gene accounts for under half, and the others remain unexplained. The sample yields some 110,000 clones; over 75% were counted once. Roughly 2.7% of the sample belongs to the ten largest clones. The time point label here, explained by the study, means: baseline before first vaccination. The sequenced sample was peripheral blood, obtained on day 0 of AZD1222 vaccination. These receptors originate from an adult in good health.

The chain recombines TRBV7-8 with TRBJ2-5; a weak D match, TRBD1 (6 bases). Trimming cost V 6 bases and J 1 base, with 15 bases left between them. The CDR3 contains 15 residues. CDR1 is SGHVS, CDR2 FQNEAQ, per germline. The CDR3 region has the DNA TGTGCCAGCAGTCCCAGGGGCCGGATCCAAGAGACCCAGTACTTC. It codes for CASSPRGRIQETQYF.

V usage is TRBV2 and J usage is TRBJ2-1, with D unresolved. The CDR3 sequence is 15 residues long. V gave up 4 bases and J gave up 0 bases, with 10 bases separating them. The germline gives CDR1 SNHLY, CDR2 FYNNEI. The CDR3 sequence is CASSVGRSSYNEQFF. The CDR3 DNA follows: TGTGCCAGCAGTGTCGGCCGCAGCTCCTACAATGAGCAGTTCTTC.

The chain recombines TRBV28 with TRBJ2-4; D remains unclear. Trimming pared 2 bases from V and 0 bases from J, leaving 5 bases between. The CDR3 runs 14 residues. CDR1 and CDR2 (germline): MDHEN, SYDVKM. The CDR3 DNA is TGTGCCAGCAGTTTAGTGATAGCCAAAAACATTCAGTACTTC. Its translation: CASSLVIAKNIQYF.

The CDR3 DNA follows: TGTGCCAGCAGCGTCTTGGGGGGCTTTGAGCAGTTCTTC. This gives the protein CASSVLGGFEQFF. The V and J genes are TRBV7-9 and TRBJ2-1; D tentatively reads TRBD1 or TRBD2 (6 bases each). This CDR3 contains 13 residues. V gave up 5 bases and J gave up 9 bases, with 14 bases separating them. The germline CDR1 and CDR2 sequences are SEHNR and FQNEAQ (reference sequence). Full variable domain (missing parts from reference TRBV7-9 and TRBJ2-1): DTGVSQNPRHKITKRGQNVTFRCDPISEHNRLYWYRQTLGQGPEFLTYFQNEAQLEKSRLLSDRFSAERPKGSFSTLEIQRTEQGDSAMYLCASSVLGGFEQFFGPGTRLTVL.

The chain couples TRBV4-2 to TRBJ2-7; no clear D gene. CDR3 length: 14 amino acids. CDR1 and CDR2 (germline): LGHNA, YNFKEQ. Trimming took off 0 bases at V and 3 bases at J, with 9 bases between the two ends. CDR3 region: CASSQEATFYEQYF. The CDR3 DNA reads as TGTGCCAGCAGCCAAGAGGCTACTTTCTACGAGCAGTACTTC.

The rearrangement uses TRBV2 and TRBJ1-1; a possible D gene is TRBD1 (5 bases). CDR1 is SNHLY and CDR2 is FYNNEI in the germline V gene. The CDR3 spans 13 residues. V lost 6 bases, J lost 5 bases, and 13 bases lay in between. The CDR3: CASRRDQGTEAFF. In DNA, the CDR3 is TGTGCCAGCAGAAGAGATCAGGGAACTGAAGCTTTCTTT.

Here the CDR3 reads CASSPTKGQGNQPQHF. The CDR3 DNA is TGTGCCAGCAGTCCAACAAAAGGACAGGGCAATCAGCCCCAGCATTTT. The genes are TRBV6-6 and TRBJ1-5; TRBD1 matches at 7 bases. In germline, CDR1 is MNHNY, CDR2 SVGAGI (reference sequence). The CDR3 loop spans 16 amino acids. The trim removed 5 bases at V and 2 bases at J, leaving 9 bases unmatched.

The rearrangement links TRBV9 to TRBJ2-6; 8 bases map to TRBD2. The junction had 6 bases not matched to a gene; V was cut back by 1 base and J by 0 bases. CDR1 and CDR2 (germline): SGDLS, YYNGEE. There are 18 residues in the CDR3. Here the CDR3 reads CASSVQAGALSGANVLTF. As DNA, the CDR3 is TGTGCCAGCAGCGTACAAGCGGGGGCCCTCTCTGGGGCCAACGTCCTGACTTTC.

The rearrangement joins TRBV5-1 to TRBJ1-3; 7 bases agree with TRBD1. The V gene's germline CDR1 is SGHRS and CDR2 YFSETQ. The CDR3 sequence is 14 residues long. Trimming took 7 bases from V and 0 from J; bases not matched to a gene: 4. The CDR3: CASSGTDSGNTIYF. Written as DNA, the CDR3 is TGCGCCAGCTCCGGGACAGACTCTGGAAACACCATATATTTT.

The chain recombines TRBV27 with TRBJ2-3; D not certain. Germline CDR1 and CDR2: MNHEY and SMNVEV (reference sequence). V was cut by 3 bases and J by 0 bases, with 4 bases left in between. The CDR3 extends over 13 amino acids. This CDR3 reads CASSFASTDTQYF. The CDR3, as DNA: TGTGCCAGCAGTTTCGCTAGCACAGATACGCAGTATTTT.

The chain carries TRBV19 and TRBJ1-5; D is uncertain. Looked up from germline, CDR1 is LNHDA and CDR2 is SQIVND (reference sequence). The CDR3 sequence is 16 residues long. The germline V and J ends were trimmed by 1 base and 4 bases, with 14 bases remaining between them. The CDR3 region has the DNA TGTGCCAGTAGTATAGTAGGGTCAGGACGGAATCAGCCCCAGCATTTT. Amino acid sequence: CASSIVGSGRNQPQHF.

This clone appeared once. The chain links TRBV29-1 to TRBJ2-1; 15 nucleotides line up with TRBD2. The CDR3 contains 18 residues. With V trimmed by 7 bases and J by 4 bases, 14 bases remained unmatched. Per the germline V gene, CDR1 is SQVTM and CDR2 is ANQGSEA. In nucleotides, the CDR3 is TGCAGCGCCCGCGGTAGGACTAGCGGGAGGGCCGGTTACAATGAGCAGTTCTTC. This sequence encodes CSARGRTSGRAGYNEQFF.

The gene calls are TRBV2 and TRBJ1-5; D not certain. The germline V gene has CDR1 SNHLY and CDR2 FYNNEI. The CDR3 spans 19 residues. Trimming stripped 0 bases from V and 1 base from J, with 19 bases between. The CDR3 sequence: CASSEALEGLSQSNQPQHF. In DNA, the CDR3 is TGTGCCAGCAGTGAAGCGCTGGAAGGGCTATCGCAGAGCAATCAGCCCCAGCATTTT.

The gene calls are TRBV7-8 and TRBJ1-2, with 7 positions matching TRBD1. Germline assignment: CDR1 SGHVS and CDR2 FQNEAQ. J lost 8 bases, V lost 5 bases, and 14 bases had no gene match. CDR3 length: 15 amino acids. CDR3: CASSRGGWDSEGYTF. CDR3 sequence (DNA): TGTGCCAGCAGCCGAGGTGGTTGGGACAGCGAAGGCTACACCTTC.

V is TRBV7-9 and J is TRBJ2-7; D is unresolved. CDR1 is SEHNR and CDR2 is FQNEAQ in the germline V gene (reference sequence). V dropped 4 bases and J dropped 2 bases, with 12 bases sitting between them. The CDR3 runs to 14 residues. The CDR3 region has the DNA TGTGCCAGCAGCTGGTTTCGTGGGGCCTACGAGCAGTACTTC. Translation: CASSWFRGAYEQYF.

The chain uses TRBV5-4 and TRBJ2-7; 10 nucleotides match TRBD2. Germline lookup yields CDR1 SGHNT and CDR2 YYREEE (reference sequence). The V segment lost 4 bases and the J segment 5 bases; nucleotides outside the gene matches: 9. This CDR3 contains 15 residues. The CDR3 DNA is TGTGCCAGCAGCGTGACTAGCGGGTCTTTCCACGAGCAGTACTTC. Its translation is CASSVTSGSFHEQYF.